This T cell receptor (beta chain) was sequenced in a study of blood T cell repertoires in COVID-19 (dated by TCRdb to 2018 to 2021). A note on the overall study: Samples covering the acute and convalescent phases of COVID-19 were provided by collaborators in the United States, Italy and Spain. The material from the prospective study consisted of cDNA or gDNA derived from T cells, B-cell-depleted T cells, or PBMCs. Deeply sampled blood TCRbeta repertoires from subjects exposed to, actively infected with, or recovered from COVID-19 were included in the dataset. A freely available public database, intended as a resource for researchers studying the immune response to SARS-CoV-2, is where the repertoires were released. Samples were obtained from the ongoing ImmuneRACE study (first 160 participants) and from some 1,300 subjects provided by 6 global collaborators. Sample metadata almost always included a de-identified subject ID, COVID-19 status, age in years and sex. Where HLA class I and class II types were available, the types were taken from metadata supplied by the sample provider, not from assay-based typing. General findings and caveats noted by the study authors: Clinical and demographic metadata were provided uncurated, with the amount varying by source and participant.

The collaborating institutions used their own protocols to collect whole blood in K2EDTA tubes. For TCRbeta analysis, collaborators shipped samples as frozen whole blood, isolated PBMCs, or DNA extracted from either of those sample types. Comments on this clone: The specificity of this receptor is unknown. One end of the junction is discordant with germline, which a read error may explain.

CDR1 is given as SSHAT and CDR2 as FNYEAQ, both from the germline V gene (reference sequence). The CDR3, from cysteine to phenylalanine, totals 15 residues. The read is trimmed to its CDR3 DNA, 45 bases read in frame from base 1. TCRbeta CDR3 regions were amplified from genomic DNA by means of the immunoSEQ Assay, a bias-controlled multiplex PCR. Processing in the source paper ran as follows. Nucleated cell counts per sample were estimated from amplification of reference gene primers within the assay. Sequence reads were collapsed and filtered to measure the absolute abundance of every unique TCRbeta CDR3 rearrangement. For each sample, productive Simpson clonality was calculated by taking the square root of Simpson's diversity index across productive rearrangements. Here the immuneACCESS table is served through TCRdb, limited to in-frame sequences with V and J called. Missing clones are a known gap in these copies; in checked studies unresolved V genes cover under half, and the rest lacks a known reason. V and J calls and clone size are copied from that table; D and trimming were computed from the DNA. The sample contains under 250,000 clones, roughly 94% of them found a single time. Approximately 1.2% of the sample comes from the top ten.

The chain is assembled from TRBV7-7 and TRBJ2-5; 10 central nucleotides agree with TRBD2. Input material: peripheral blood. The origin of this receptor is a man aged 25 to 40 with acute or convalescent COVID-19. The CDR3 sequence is CASSPFSGGAETQYF. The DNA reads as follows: TGTGCTAGCAGCCCCTTCAGCGGGGGGGCGGAGACCCAGTACTTC.